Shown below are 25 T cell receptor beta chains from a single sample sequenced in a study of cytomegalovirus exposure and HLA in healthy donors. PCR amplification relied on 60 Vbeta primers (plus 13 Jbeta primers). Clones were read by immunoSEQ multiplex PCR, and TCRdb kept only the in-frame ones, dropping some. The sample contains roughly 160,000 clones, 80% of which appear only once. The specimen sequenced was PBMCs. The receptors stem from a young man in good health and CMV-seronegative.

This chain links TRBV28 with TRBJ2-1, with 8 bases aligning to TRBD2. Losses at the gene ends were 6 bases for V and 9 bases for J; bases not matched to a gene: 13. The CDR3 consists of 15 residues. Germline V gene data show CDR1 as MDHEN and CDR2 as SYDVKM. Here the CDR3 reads CASSPPGTRIGEQFF. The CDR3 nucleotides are TGTGCCAGCAGCCCTCCCGGGACTAGAATAGGTGAGCAGTTCTTC.

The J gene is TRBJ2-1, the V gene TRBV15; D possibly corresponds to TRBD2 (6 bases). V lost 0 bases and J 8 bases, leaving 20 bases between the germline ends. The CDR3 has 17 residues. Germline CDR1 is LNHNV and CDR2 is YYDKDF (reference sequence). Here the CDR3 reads CATSRDYRLAKEDEQFF. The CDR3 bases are TGTGCCACCAGCAGAGATTATAGGCTAGCGAAAGAGGATGAGCAGTTCTTC.

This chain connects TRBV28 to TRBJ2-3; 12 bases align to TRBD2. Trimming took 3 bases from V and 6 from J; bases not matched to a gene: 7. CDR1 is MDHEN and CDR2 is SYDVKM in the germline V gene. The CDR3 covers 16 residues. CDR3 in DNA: TGTGCCAGCAGTTTCTTGACTAGCGGGAGTGGGGATACGCAGTATTTT. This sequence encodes CASSFLTSGSGDTQYF.

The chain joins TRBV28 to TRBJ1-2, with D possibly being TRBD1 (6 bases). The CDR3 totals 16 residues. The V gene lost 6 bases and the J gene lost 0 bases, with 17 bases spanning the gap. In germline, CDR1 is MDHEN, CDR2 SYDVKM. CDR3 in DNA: TGTGCCAGCAGGGCCCCTAGGGAGGGGGCTAACTATGGCTACACCTTC. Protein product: CASRAPREGANYGYTF.

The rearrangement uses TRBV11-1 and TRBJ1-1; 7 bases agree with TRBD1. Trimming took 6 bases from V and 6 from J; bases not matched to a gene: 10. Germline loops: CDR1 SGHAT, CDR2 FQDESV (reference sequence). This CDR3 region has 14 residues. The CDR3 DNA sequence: TGTGCCAGCAGTACCAATCGACAGGGTTCTGAAGCTTTCTTT. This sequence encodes CASSTNRQGSEAFF.

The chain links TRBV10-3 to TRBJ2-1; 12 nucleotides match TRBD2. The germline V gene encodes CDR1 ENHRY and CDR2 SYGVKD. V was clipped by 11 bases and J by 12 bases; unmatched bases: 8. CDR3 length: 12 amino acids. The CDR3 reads CAAGLAGRWQFF. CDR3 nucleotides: TGTGCCGCGGGACTAGCGGGTCGTTGGCAGTTCTTC.

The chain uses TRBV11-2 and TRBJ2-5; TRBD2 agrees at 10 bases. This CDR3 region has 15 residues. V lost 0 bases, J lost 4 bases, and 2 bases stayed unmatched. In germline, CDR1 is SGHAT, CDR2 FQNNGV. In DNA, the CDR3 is TGTGCCAGCAGCTTAGAGTTAGCGGGGGGAGAGACCCAGTACTTC. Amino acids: CASSLELAGGETQYF.

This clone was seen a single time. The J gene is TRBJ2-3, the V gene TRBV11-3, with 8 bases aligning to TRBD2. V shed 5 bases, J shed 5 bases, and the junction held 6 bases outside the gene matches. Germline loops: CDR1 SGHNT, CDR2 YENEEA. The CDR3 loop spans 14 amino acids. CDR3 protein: CASSKSGRLDTQYF. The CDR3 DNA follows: TGTGCCAGCAGCAAGAGCGGGAGATTAGATACGCAGTATTTT.

CDR3 bases: TGTGCCAGCAGCTTAGGGGAACTAGCGGGGGGTGCTCAGTGGCAGTTCTTC. It yields the protein CASSLGELAGGAQWQFF. This chain links TRBV7-9 with TRBJ2-1, with TRBD2 matching over 12 bases. The length of the CDR3 is 17 residues. V shed 1 base, J shed 12 bases, and the junction held 13 bases outside the gene matches. Germline CDR1 reads SEHNR; CDR2 reads FQNEAQ (reference sequence).

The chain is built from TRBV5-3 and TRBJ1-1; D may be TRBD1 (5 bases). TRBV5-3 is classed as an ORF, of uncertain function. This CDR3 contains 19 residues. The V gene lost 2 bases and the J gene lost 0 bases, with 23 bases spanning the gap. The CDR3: CARSFRQGNGWRMNTEAFF. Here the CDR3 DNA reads TGTGCCAGAAGCTTCAGGCAGGGAAACGGATGGCGCATGAACACTGAAGCTTTCTTT.

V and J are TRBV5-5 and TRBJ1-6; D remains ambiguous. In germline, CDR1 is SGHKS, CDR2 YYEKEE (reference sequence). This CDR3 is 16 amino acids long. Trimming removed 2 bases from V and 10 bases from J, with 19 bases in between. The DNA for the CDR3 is TGTGCCAGCAGCTTAAGCCAGGCCGGCCGAGAATCACCCCTCCACTTT. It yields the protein CASSLSQAGRESPLHF.

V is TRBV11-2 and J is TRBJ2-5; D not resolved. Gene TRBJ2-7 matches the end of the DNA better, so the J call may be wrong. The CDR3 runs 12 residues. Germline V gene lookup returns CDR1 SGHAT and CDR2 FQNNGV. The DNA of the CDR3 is TGTGCCAGCAGCTTAGGTCGCTACGAGCAGTACTTC. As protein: CASSLGRYEQYF.

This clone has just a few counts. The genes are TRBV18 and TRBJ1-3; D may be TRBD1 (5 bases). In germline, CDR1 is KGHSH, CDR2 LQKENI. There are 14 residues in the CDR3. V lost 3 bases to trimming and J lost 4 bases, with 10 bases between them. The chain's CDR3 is CASSPDRGGNTIYF. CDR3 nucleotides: TGTGCCAGCTCACCGGACCGGGGGGGAAACACCATATATTTT.

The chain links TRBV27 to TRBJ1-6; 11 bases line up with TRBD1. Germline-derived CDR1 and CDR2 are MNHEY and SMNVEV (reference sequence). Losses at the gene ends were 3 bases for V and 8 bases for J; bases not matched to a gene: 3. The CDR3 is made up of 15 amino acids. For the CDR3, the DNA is TGTGCCAGCAGTTTTGGGACAGGGGGATATTCACCCCTCCACTTT. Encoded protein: CASSFGTGGYSPLHF.

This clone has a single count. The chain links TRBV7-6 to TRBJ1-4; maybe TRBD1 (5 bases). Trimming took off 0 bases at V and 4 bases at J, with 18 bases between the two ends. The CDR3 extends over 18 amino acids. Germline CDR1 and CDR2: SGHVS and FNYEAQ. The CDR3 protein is CASSLAWRRETVNEKLFF. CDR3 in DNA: TGTGCCAGCAGCTTAGCTTGGAGGCGGGAGACAGTTAATGAAAAACTGTTTTTT.

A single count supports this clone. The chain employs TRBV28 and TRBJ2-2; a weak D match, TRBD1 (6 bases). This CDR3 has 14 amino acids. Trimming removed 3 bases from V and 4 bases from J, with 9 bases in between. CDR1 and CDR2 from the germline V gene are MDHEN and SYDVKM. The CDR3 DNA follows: TGTGCCAGCAGTTTTCAGGACAGCACCGGGGAGCTGTTTTTT. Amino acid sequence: CASSFQDSTGELFF.

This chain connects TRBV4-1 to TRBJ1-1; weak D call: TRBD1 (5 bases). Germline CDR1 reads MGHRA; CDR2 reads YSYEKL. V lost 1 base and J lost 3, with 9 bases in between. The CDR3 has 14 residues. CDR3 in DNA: TGCGCCAGCAGCCAAGGATGGGGGGACACTGAAGCTTTCTTT. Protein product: CASSQGWGDTEAFF.

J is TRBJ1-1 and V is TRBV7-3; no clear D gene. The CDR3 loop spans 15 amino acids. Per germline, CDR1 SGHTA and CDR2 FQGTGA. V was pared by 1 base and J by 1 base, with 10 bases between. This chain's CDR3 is CASSLSGHTNTEAFF. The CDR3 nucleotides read TGTGCCAGCAGCTTAAGTGGGCACACGAACACTGAAGCTTTCTTT.

The CDR3 sequence: CASSPSYQPQHF. The CDR3 DNA reads TGTGCCAGCAGTCCTTCCTATCAGCCCCAGCATTTT. V and J are TRBV28 and TRBJ1-5, with D hard to call. V was trimmed by 5 bases and J by 5 bases, leaving 7 bases between them. The CDR3 spans 12 residues. Germline CDR1 is MDHEN and CDR2 is SYDVKM. Combining the CDR3 with reference TRBV28 and TRBJ1-5 gives the whole variable domain DVKVTQSSRYLVKRTGEKVFLECVQDMDHENMFWYRQDPGLGLRLIYFSYDVKMKEKGDIPEGYSVSREKKERFSLILESASTNQTSMYLCASSPSYQPQHFGDGTRLSIL.

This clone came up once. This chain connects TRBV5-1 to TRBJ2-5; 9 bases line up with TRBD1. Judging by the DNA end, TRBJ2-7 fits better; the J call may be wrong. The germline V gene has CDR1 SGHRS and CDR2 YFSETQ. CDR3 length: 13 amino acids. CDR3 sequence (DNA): TGCGCCAGCAGCTTAGGGACAGGGTACGAGCAGTACTTC. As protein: CASSLGTGYEQYF.

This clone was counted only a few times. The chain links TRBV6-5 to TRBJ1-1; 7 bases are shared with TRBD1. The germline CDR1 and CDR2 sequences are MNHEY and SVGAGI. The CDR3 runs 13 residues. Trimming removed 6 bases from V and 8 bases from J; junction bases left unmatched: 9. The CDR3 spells CASSRQGGQEAFF. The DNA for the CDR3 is TGTGCCAGCAGCCGACAGGGAGGTCAGGAAGCTTTCTTT.

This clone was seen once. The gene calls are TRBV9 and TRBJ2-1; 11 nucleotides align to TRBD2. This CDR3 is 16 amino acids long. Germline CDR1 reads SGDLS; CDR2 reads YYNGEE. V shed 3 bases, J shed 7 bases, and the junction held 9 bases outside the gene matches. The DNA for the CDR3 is TGTGCCAGCAGCGCCCTAGGGACTAGCGGCCCGAATGAGCAGTTCTTC. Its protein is CASSALGTSGPNEQFF.

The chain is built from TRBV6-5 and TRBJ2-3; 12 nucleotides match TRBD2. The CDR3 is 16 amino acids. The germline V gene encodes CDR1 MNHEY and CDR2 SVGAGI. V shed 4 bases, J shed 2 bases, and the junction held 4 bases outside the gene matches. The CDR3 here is CASSWTSGETTDTQYF. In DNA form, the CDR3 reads TGTGCCAGCAGTTGGACTAGCGGGGAGACCACAGATACGCAGTATTTT.

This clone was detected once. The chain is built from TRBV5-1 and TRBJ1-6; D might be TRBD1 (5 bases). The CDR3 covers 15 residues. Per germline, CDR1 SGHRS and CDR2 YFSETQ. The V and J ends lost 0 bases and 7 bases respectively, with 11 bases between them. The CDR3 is CASSLGDGGNSPLHF. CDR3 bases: TGCGCCAGCAGCTTGGGGGACGGGGGGAATTCACCCCTCCACTTT.

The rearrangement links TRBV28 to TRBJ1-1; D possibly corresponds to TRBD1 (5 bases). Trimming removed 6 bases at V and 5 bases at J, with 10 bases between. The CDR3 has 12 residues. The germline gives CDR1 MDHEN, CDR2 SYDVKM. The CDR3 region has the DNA TGTGCCAGCAGACTACGGGGGACTGAAGCTTTCTTT. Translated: CASRLRGTEAFF.